The table lists the clone carrying this TCR beta chain with a count of one. This entry is derived from a study of blood T cell repertoires in COVID-19. On the study more broadly: Sites across the United States, Italy and Spain contributed samples from acute and convalescent COVID-19. PBMCs, B-cell-depleted T cells, or T cells provided the cDNA or gDNA that made up the material.

TCRdb keeps only in-frame clones here, not all; method: immunoSEQ multiplex PCR. The table shows roughly 60,000 clones, with over 75% occurring only once. What was sequenced was peripheral blood. The sequence was collected from an elderly man with acute or convalescent COVID-19.

The CDR3, as DNA: TGTGCCAGCAGTAGTGAAGCTTACAATGAGCAGTTCTTC. Translation: CASSSEAYNEQFF. The chain employs TRBV2 and TRBJ2-1, with D hard to call. V was cut by 5 bases and J by 4 bases, with 9 bases left in between. Germline CDR1 is SNHLY and CDR2 is FYNNEI. This CDR3 comprises 13 residues.